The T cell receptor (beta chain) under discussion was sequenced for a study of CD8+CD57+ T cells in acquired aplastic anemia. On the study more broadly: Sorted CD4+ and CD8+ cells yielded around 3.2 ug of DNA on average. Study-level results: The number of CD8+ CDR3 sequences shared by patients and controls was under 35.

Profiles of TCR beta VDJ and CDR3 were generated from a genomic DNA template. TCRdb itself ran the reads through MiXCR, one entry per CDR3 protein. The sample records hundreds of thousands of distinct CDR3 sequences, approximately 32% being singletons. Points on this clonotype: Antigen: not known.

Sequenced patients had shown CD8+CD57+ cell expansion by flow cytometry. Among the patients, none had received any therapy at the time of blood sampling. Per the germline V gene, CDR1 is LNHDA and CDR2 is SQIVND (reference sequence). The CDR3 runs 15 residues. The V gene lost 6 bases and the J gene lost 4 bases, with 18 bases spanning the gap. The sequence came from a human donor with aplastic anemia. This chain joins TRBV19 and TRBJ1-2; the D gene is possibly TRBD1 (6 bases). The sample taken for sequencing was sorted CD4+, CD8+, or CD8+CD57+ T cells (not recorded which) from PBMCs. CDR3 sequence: CASRDREDQLYGYTF. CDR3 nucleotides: TGTGCCAGTAGGGACAGAGAAGATCAACTCTATGGCTACACCTTC.